The 29 T cell receptor beta chains in this list originate from one sample, sequenced in a study of blood T cell repertoires in COVID-19. TCRdb's table, derived via immunoSEQ multiplex PCR, lists solely in-frame clones and lacks some. The table has 80,000 or so clones, less than 85% seen once. The sequenced sample consisted of peripheral blood. The receptors were gathered from a woman in her seventies with acute or convalescent COVID-19.

The chain uses TRBV4-1 and TRBJ2-3, with 7 bases fitting TRBD2. This CDR3 is 15 amino acids long. Germline CDR1 and CDR2: MGHRA and YSYEKL. The V segment lost 4 bases and the J segment 5 bases; nucleotides outside the gene matches: 9. DNA of the CDR3: TGCGCCAGCAGCCTTACCTCGGGGGGAAGAGATACGCAGTATTTT. Translating gives CASSLTSGGRDTQYF.

This clone was observed a few times. This chain connects TRBV4-1 to TRBJ1-1, with TRBD1 identical over 8 bases. The CDR3 runs 15 residues. Trimming at V came to 3 bases and at J to 3 bases, leaving 6 bases not matched to a gene. Germline V gene sequence: CDR1 MGHRA, CDR2 YSYEKL. The CDR3 nucleotides read TGCGCCAGCAGCCACCCCAGGGGGCCGGACACTGAAGCTTTCTTT. Protein product: CASSHPRGPDTEAFF.

This chain connects TRBV10-2 to TRBJ2-5; 7 bases fit TRBD1. This CDR3 spans 13 amino acids. The ends lost 4 bases at V and 3 bases at J; junction bases unmatched: 2. Germline CDR1 and CDR2: WSHSY and SAAADI. The chain's CDR3 is CASSGQGEETQYF. DNA of the CDR3: TGCGCCAGCAGTGGCCAGGGGGAAGAGACCCAGTACTTC.

The chain is built from TRBV7-3 and TRBJ2-3; no reliable D call. Germline assignment: CDR1 SGHTA and CDR2 FQGTGA. The CDR3 runs 12 residues. The V end was cut by 1 base, the J end by 3 bases, with 2 bases between. The CDR3 protein is CASSLITDTQYF. CDR3 nucleotide sequence: TGTGCCAGCAGCTTAATAACAGATACGCAGTATTTT.

J is TRBJ2-7 and V is TRBV6-5, with TRBD2 matching 8 bases. The CDR3 runs to 15 residues. J was trimmed by 5 bases and V by 0 bases; bases with no gene match: 6. The germline V gene has CDR1 MNHEY and CDR2 SVGAGI. The CDR3: CASSYSSSGVHEQYF. As DNA, the CDR3 is TGTGCCAGCAGTTACTCGAGTAGCGGGGTCCACGAGCAGTACTTC.

Regarding this clone: This same CDR3 is encoded by further DNA sequences in the sample. The chain links TRBV7-2 to TRBJ1-1, with 7 bases that match TRBD1. J gave up 0 bases and V 5 bases, and 6 bases lay outside the gene matches. The CDR3 spans 15 residues. Germline V gene sequence: CDR1 SGHTA, CDR2 FQGNSA. CDR3 bases: TGTGCCAGCAGCCCCAGACAGGGTCTGAACACTGAAGCTTTCTTT. It translates to CASSPRQGLNTEAFF.

This rearrangement joins TRBV19 to TRBJ2-5; 8 bases agree with TRBD1. J was trimmed by 2 bases and V by 7 bases; bases with no gene match: 12. Germline-derived CDR1 and CDR2 are LNHDA and SQIVND (reference sequence). The CDR3 spans 16 residues. CDR3 amino acids: CASTLSGRGHQETQYF. CDR3 bases: TGTGCCAGTACTTTGAGCGGCAGGGGGCATCAAGAGACCCAGTACTTC.

This clone was seen a few times. The chain couples TRBV7-6 to TRBJ2-7; D gene ambiguous. Germline V CDR1 and CDR2: SGHVS, FNYEAQ. This CDR3 contains 14 residues. Deletions cut 1 base from V and 4 bases from J, with 11 bases between. CDR3 residues: CASSLGKPPYEQYF. The CDR3 DNA reads TGTGCCAGCAGCTTAGGAAAGCCACCGTACGAGCAGTACTTC.

This chain links TRBV18 with TRBJ1-1; D is unclear. Trimming removed 3 bases at V and 0 bases at J, with 11 bases between. The CDR3 loop spans 15 amino acids. Germline assignment: CDR1 KGHSH and CDR2 LQKENI. The CDR3 loop is CASSPFGEMNTEAFF. In nucleotides, the CDR3 is TGTGCCAGCTCACCGTTCGGGGAGATGAACACTGAAGCTTTCTTT.

The chain has TRBV29-1 and TRBJ1-1; unclear D gene. Germline CDR1 and CDR2: SQVTM and ANQGSEA. The V end lost 3 bases, the J end lost 2 bases, and 13 bases lay between the germline ends. CDR3 length: 14 residues. CDR3 coding DNA: TGCAGCGTTGATGGGTGGGCGTCAAACACTGAAGCTTTCTTT. It is translated as CSVDGWASNTEAFF.

This clone has a single count. The genes are TRBV4-1 and TRBJ1-3; 7 bases fit TRBD1. Germline V gene lookup returns CDR1 MGHRA and CDR2 YSYEKL. After removal of 4 bases from V and 3 bases from J, the junction contained 9 bases not matched to a gene. The CDR3 loop spans 16 amino acids. CDR3 in amino acids: CASSPETGSFGNTIYF. The CDR3 coding sequence is TGCGCCAGCAGCCCCGAGACAGGGAGCTTTGGAAACACCATATATTTT.

The rearrangement links TRBV6-6 to TRBJ1-1; no clear D. Trimming stripped 8 bases from V and 5 bases from J, with 15 bases between. This CDR3 has 13 residues. Per germline, CDR1 MNHNY and CDR2 SVGAGI (reference sequence). As DNA, the CDR3 is TGTGCCAGCTCTAACGCCCTAAGAACTGAAGCTTTCTTT. Protein: CASSNALRTEAFF.

CDR3: CASNGGNYGYTF. CDR3 in DNA: TGTGCCAGCAACGGAGGGAACTATGGCTACACCTTC. The chain employs TRBV5-6 and TRBJ1-2; unclear D gene. V was pared by 6 bases and J by 2 bases, with 8 bases between. Germline CDR1 reads SGHDT; CDR2 reads YYEEEE. The CDR3 has 12 residues.

This chain connects TRBV4-1 to TRBJ1-5; perhaps TRBD1 as D (6 bases). The V and J ends lost 1 base and 3 bases respectively, with 10 bases between them. Germline CDR1 MGHRA, CDR2 YSYEKL. CDR3 length: 15 amino acids. CDR3 nucleotide sequence: TGCGCCAGCAGCCAAGCAGGACAGTACAATCAGCCCCAGCATTTT. It codes for CASSQAGQYNQPQHF.

The chain has TRBV7-3 and TRBJ1-2, with D maybe TRBD1 (5 bases). Germline-derived CDR1 and CDR2 are SGHTA and FQGTGA. The V gene lost 1 base and the J gene lost 8 bases, with 11 bases spanning the gap. The length of the CDR3 is 13 residues. The CDR3 sequence is CASSLIGEDGYTF. In DNA, the CDR3 is TGTGCCAGCAGCTTAATAGGGGAAGACGGCTACACCTTC.

The chain is built from TRBV6-2 or TRBV6-3 and TRBJ1-2, with D maybe TRBD1 (6 bases). V was pared by 5 bases and J by 0 bases, with 13 bases between. The CDR3 has 15 amino acids. Germline-derived CDR1 and CDR2 are MNHEY and SVGEGT. The CDR3 loop is CASSPRGGSNYGYTF. CDR3 DNA: TGTGCCAGCAGTCCCCGGGGGGGCTCTAACTATGGCTACACCTTC.

This clone was observed a handful of times. The V and J genes are TRBV19 and TRBJ1-1; no definite D call. Looked up from germline, CDR1 is LNHDA and CDR2 is SQIVND (reference sequence). The CDR3 totals 14 residues. The ends were cut back, 9 bases at V and 5 bases at J, with 19 bases in the middle. The CDR3 coding sequence is TGTGCCAGCCATAGCAGAGAGACTTCGACTGAAGCTTTCTTT. Its protein is CASHSRETSTEAFF.

The chain couples TRBV7-2 to TRBJ1-5, with D perhaps matching TRBD1 (5 bases). V was pared by 5 bases and J by 5 bases, with 13 bases between. This CDR3 contains 14 residues. Germline assignment: CDR1 SGHTA and CDR2 FQGNSA. CDR3 protein: CASSAQTAYQPQHF. The CDR3, as DNA: TGTGCCAGCAGCGCCCAGACAGCGTATCAGCCCCAGCATTTT.

V is TRBV19 and J is TRBJ2-3; D is perhaps TRBD2 (6 bases). V lost 8 bases and J 0 bases, leaving 18 bases between the germline ends. The CDR3 contains 16 residues. Germline CDR1 is LNHDA and CDR2 is SQIVND (reference sequence). Here the CDR3 reads CASGLAETTSTDTQYF. CDR3 nucleotides: TGTGCCAGTGGGTTAGCGGAAACGACTAGCACAGATACGCAGTATTTT. Drawing the rest from reference TRBV19 and TRBJ2-3, the complete variable domain is DGGITQSPKYLFRKEGQNVTLSCEQNLNHDAMYWYRQDPGQGLRLIYYSQIVNDFQKGDIAEGYSVSREKKESFPLTVTSAQKNPTAFYLCASGLAETTSTDTQYFGPGTRLTVL.

The V and J genes are TRBV9 and TRBJ2-3; 9 positions match TRBD2. The CDR3 sequence is 15 residues long. V was pared by 0 bases and J by 4 bases, with 3 bases of the junction left unmatched. Germline V gene data show CDR1 as SGDLS and CDR2 as YYNGEE. The CDR3 DNA is TGTGCCAGCAGCGTAGTCGCGGGGGGGGCAGATACGCAGTATTTT. Its translation: CASSVVAGGADTQYF.

This clone was detected only a few times. The chain employs TRBV7-9 and TRBJ1-3; weak D call: TRBD1 (5 bases). The V and J ends lost 10 bases and 4 bases respectively, with 17 bases between them. This CDR3 region has 14 residues. Germline lookup yields CDR1 SEHNR and CDR2 FQNEAQ (reference sequence). As DNA, the CDR3 is TGTGCCACACGTCTAGGGGCGGGGGGAAACACCATATATTTT. Translated: CATRLGAGGNTIYF.

This chain uses TRBV9 with TRBJ2-2; tentatively, D is TRBD1 (5 bases). This CDR3 has 18 residues. Trimming took off 0 bases at V and 0 bases at J, with 15 bases between the two ends. Germline values: CDR1 SGDLS, CDR2 YYNGEE. CDR3 sequence (DNA): TGTGCCAGCAGCGTAGGGGCCAGGGTAACCACGAACACCGGGGAGCTGTTTTTT. Translated, it gives CASSVGARVTTNTGELFF.

This clone turned up a few times. The rearrangement uses TRBV19 and TRBJ1-1; 8 bases fit TRBD1. The CDR3 totals 15 residues. Unmatched junction bases numbered 7, after V lost 6 bases and J lost 1 base. Per the germline V gene, CDR1 is LNHDA and CDR2 is SQIVND (reference sequence). CDR3 DNA: TGTGCCAGTAGGCCTCTAACAGGGGGGAACACTGAAGCTTTCTTT. It yields the protein CASRPLTGGNTEAFF.

The V gene is TRBV7-2, the J gene TRBJ1-3; the D is unclear. V dropped 5 bases and J dropped 13 bases, with 15 bases sitting between them. This CDR3 is 12 amino acids long. Germline V gene data show CDR1 as SGHTA and CDR2 as FQGNSA. The DNA for the CDR3 is TGTGCCAGCAGCCCCCGGACTCCATCAATATATTTT. It is translated as CASSPRTPSIYF.

The V gene is TRBV5-1, the J gene TRBJ1-6, with D unresolved. V dropped 0 bases and J dropped 9 bases, with 7 bases sitting between them. This CDR3 has 13 amino acids. CDR1 and CDR2 (germline): SGHRS, YFSETQ. As DNA, the CDR3 is TGCGCCAGCAGCTTGGCTGAGGGTTCACCCCTCCACTTT. Translated: CASSLAEGSPLHF.

CDR3 DNA: TGTGCCTGGAGTTCCCGGGAGGGACAGGGAGGGAACACCATATATTTT. It codes for CAWSSREGQGGNTIYF. The chain recombines TRBV30 with TRBJ1-3, with 9 bases identical to TRBD1. The V gene's germline CDR1 is GTSNPN and CDR2 SVGIG (reference sequence). J lost 7 bases, V lost 2 bases, and 12 bases had no gene match. The CDR3 sequence is 16 residues long. Using reference TRBV30 and TRBJ1-3 for the parts outside the CDR3, the full variable domain is SQTIHQWPATLVQPVGSPLSLECTVEGTSNPNLYWYRQAAGRGLQLLFYSVGIGQISSEVPQNLSASRPQDRQFILSSKKLLLSDSGFYLCAWSSREGQGGNTIYFGEGSWLTVV.

The chain is built from TRBV4-2 and TRBJ1-5; weak D call: TRBD1 (5 bases). CDR1 and CDR2 from the germline V gene are LGHNA and YNFKEQ. This CDR3 has 16 residues. V gave up 0 bases and J gave up 0 bases, with 9 bases separating them. Here the CDR3 DNA reads TGTGCCAGCAGCCAAGATGGGGGGTTTAGCAATCAGCCCCAGCATTTT. Protein sequence: CASSQDGGFSNQPQHF.

CDR3: CATKLSSTENTEAFF. CDR3 nucleotide sequence: TGTGCCACTAAGTTATCGTCGACAGAGAACACTGAAGCTTTCTTT. V gene TRBV6-6 combines with J gene TRBJ1-1; D possibly corresponds to TRBD1 (5 bases). The CDR3 spans 15 residues. The V gene's germline CDR1 is MNHNY and CDR2 SVGAGI (reference sequence). V lost 10 bases to trimming and J lost 1 base, with 19 bases between them.

This chain joins TRBV7-2 and TRBJ1-1; TRBD1 aligns across 8 bases. This CDR3 contains 14 residues. V dropped 2 bases and J dropped 7; count of bases not matched to a gene: 6. Germline CDR1 is SGHTA and CDR2 is FQGNSA. Here the CDR3 DNA reads TGTGCCAGCAGCTTACAGGGGGCGACGGGTGAAGCTTTCTTT. It codes for CASSLQGATGEAFF.